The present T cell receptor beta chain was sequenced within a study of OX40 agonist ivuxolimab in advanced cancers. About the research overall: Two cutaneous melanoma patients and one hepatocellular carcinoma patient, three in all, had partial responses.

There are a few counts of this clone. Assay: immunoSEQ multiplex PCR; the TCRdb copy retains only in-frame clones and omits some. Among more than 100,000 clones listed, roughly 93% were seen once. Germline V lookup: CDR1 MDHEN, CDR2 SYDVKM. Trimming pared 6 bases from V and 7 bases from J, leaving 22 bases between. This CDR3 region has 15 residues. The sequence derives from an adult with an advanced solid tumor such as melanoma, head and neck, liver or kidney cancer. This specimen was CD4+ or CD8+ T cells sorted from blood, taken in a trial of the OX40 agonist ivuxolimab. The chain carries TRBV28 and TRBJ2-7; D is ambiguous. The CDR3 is CASSPHGQRLGEQYF. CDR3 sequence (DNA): TGTGCCAGCAGCCCCCACGGCCAACGCCTAGGGGAGCAGTACTTC.